Listed here are 5 T cell receptor beta chains from one sample, sequenced in a study of cytomegalovirus exposure and HLA in healthy donors. Primers included in the PCR were 60 Vbeta and 13 Jbeta primers. The data were produced by immunoSEQ multiplex PCR, yet TCRdb's version contains in-frame clones alone and is incomplete. The sample contains over 150,000 clones, over 60% of which appear only once. The sequencing input was PBMCs. These TCRs come from a man in his thirties or forties in good health and CMV-seropositive.

V and J are TRBV27 and TRBJ2-7; no firm D call. V lost 6 bases and J lost 8, with 17 bases in between. Germline V CDR1 and CDR2: MNHEY, SMNVEV (reference sequence). This CDR3 has 13 residues. CDR3 sequence: CASRFSARFQQYF. CDR3 DNA sequence: TGTGCCAGCAGGTTTTCCGCCAGGTTCCAGCAGTACTTC.

The chain carries TRBV13 and TRBJ2-7, with a weak D call TRBD2 (5 bases). The V gene's germline CDR1 is PRHDT and CDR2 FYEKMQ (reference sequence). Trimming took 5 bases from V and 0 from J, leaving 14 bases between them. The CDR3 is 15 amino acids. Written as DNA, the CDR3 is TGTGCCAGCAGCCAAGAGGGCGGCAGCTCCTACGAGCAGTACTTC. It translates to CASSQEGGSSYEQYF. The entire variable domain, with the rest obtained from reference TRBV13 and TRBJ2-7, is as follows: AAGVIQSPRHLIKEKRETATLKCYPIPRHDTVYWYQQGPGQDPQFLISFYEKMQSDKGSIPDRFSAQQFSDYHSELNMSSLELGDSALYFCASSQEGGSSYEQYFGPGTRLTVT.

This chain connects TRBV28 to TRBJ2-3; 11 nucleotides align to TRBD2. CDR3 length equals 16 residues. V dropped 4 bases and J dropped 2; count of bases not matched to a gene: 5. Germline V gives CDR1 MDHEN, CDR2 SYDVKM. In nucleotides, the CDR3 is TGTGCCAGCAGTTCGGGGACTAGCGGATACACAGATACGCAGTATTTT. Residues: CASSSGTSGYTDTQYF.

This sequence joins TRBV30 and TRBJ2-1; weak D call: TRBD2 (5 bases). The V end was cut by 1 base, the J end by 6 bases, with 10 bases between. This CDR3 has 13 residues. Germline-derived CDR1 and CDR2 are GTSNPN and SVGIG (reference sequence). Here the CDR3 DNA reads TGTGCCTGGAGTGGGATTAGCGCCAATGAGCAGTTCTTC. Translating it yields CAWSGISANEQFF.

The J gene is TRBJ2-7, the V gene TRBV5-1, with a weak D call TRBD2 (6 bases). Germline loops: CDR1 SGHRS, CDR2 YFSETQ. The V gene lost 4 bases and the J gene lost 4 bases, with 12 bases spanning the gap. The CDR3 contains 13 residues. The CDR3: CASSKGREYEQYF. DNA of the CDR3: TGCGCCAGCAGCAAAGGACGGGAGTACGAGCAGTACTTC.